These T cell receptor beta chains were read from a single sample in a study of blood T cell repertoires in COVID-19. TCRdb keeps only in-frame clones here, not all; method: immunoSEQ multiplex PCR. Of 100,000 to 150,000 clones in the sample, 86% were seen once. Sequenced material: peripheral blood. Receptors were obtained from a man aged 70 or older who had recovered from COVID-19. The CDR3 runs from the conserved cysteine through the conserved F or W. A D gene is named only where the DNA matches it firmly. Only some rows state a clone size, as once, few, many or a class for expanded clones.

V gene	D gene	clone size	J gene	CDR3 DNA	CDR3 protein
TRBV2	TRBD2	.	TRBJ2-5	TGTGCCAGCGCCCGGGGGGGGGACCAAGAGACCCAGTACTTC	CASARGGDQETQYF
TRBV2	TRBD2	.	TRBJ2-5	TGTGCCAGCAGTGAAGCTCAGGGAGGGCAGACCCAGTACTTC	CASSEAQGGQTQYF
TRBV5-1	TRBD1	.	TRBJ1-2	TGCGCCAGCAGCCTAGGGACAGCCGCTAACTATGGCTACACCTTC	CASSLGTAANYGYTF
TRBV5-4	.	.	TRBJ2-1	TGTGCCAGCACCAATTTCTTTGCTGCTATCAATGAGCAGTTCTTC	CASTNFFAAINEQFF
TRBV19	TRBD1	.	TRBJ1-5	TGTGCCAGTAACAAGGGGACAGGACTCCTACCCCAGCATTTT	CASNKGTGLLPQHF
TRBV5-5	.	.	TRBJ2-1	TGTGCCAGCAGCTTGGTCGCAGGGATGAATGAGCAGTTCTTC	CASSLVAGMNEQFF
TRBV14	TRBD2	.	TRBJ2-2	TGTGCCAGCAGCCAAGATTATCGGGGGGGCTACACCGGGGAGCTGTTTTTT	CASSQDYRGGYTGELFF
TRBV19	.	.	TRBJ2-4	TGTGCCAGTAGTATATGGCTGGGAGTTCAGTACTTC	CASSIWLGVQYF
TRBV6-6	.	.	TRBJ2-7	TGTGCCAGCAGTTACACAAACCGAGGTTACGAGCAGTACTTC	CASSYTNRGYEQYF
TRBV2	TRBD1	.	TRBJ1-4	TGTGCCAGCAGTACAGGGGGCCGCGGTAATGAAAAACTGTTTTTT	CASSTGGRGNEKLFF
TRBV5-5	.	.	TRBJ2-3	TGTGCCAGCAGCCCTGGACAGCACACAGATACGCAGTATTTT	CASSPGQHTDTQYF
TRBV5-4	TRBD1	.	TRBJ1-1	TGTGCCAGCAGCCACGGACAGGTGAACACTGAAGCTTTCTTT	CASSHGQVNTEAFF
TRBV5-1	.	.	TRBJ2-2	TGCGCCAGCAGCTTGGGGGACTACAGGGACCCACCGGGGGAGCTGTTTTTT	CASSLGDYRDPPGELFF
TRBV27	.	once	TRBJ1-2	TGTGCCAGCAGTCTCAAGAGACAGAGCTATGGCTACACCTTC	CASSLKRQSYGYTF
TRBV4-1	.	.	TRBJ2-7	TGCGCCAGCAGCCAAAACCAGGTCCTTTCCTACGAGCAGTACTTC	CASSQNQVLSYEQYF
TRBV2	.	.	TRBJ1-3	TGTGCCAGCAGGGCTTACAGAGTCTCTGGAAACACCATATATTTT	CASRAYRVSGNTIYF
TRBV10-3	TRBD1	once	TRBJ1-1	TGTGCCATCAGTGGGACAGGGGGTGAAGCTTTCTTT	CAISGTGGEAFF
TRBV9	.	.	TRBJ1-2	TGTGCCAGCAGCGTAGCGAGTACTAACTATGGCTACACCTTC	CASSVASTNYGYTF
TRBV18	.	.	TRBJ2-7	TGTGCCAGCTCACCACTCGGACTAGAGCAGTACTTC	CASSPLGLEQYF
TRBV20-1	.	once	TRBJ2-5	TGCAGTGCTAGTCTAGGAGCCGTCTTGACCCAAGAGACCCAGTACTTC	CSASLGAVLTQETQYF
TRBV24-1	.	.	TRBJ2-3	TGTGCCACCAGTGATCCCTCTCAGGACATTCACACAGATACGCAGTATTTT	CATSDPSQDIHTDTQYF
TRBV10-2	.	.	TRBJ1-1	TGCGCCAGCATTCAGGGGCTGACGGGCACTGAAGCTTTCTTT	CASIQGLTGTEAFF
TRBV29-1	TRBD2	.	TRBJ2-3	TGCAGCGCTTTGGGACTAGCGGGCGCAGATACGCAGTATTTT	CSALGLAGADTQYF
TRBV30	TRBD2	few	TRBJ2-3	TGTGCCTGGAGTGGCGGGAGAACAGATACGCAGTATTTT	CAWSGGRTDTQYF
TRBV6-1	TRBD1	.	TRBJ1-5	TGTGCCAGCAGTGAACGGACAGGGTCTAGCAATCAGCCCCAGCATTTT	CASSERTGSSNQPQHF
TRBV28	.	few	TRBJ1-5	TGTGCCAGCAGGGAACCGGGGAACGCTGGGCCCCAGCATTTT	CASREPGNAGPQHF
TRBV5-5	.	.	TRBJ1-6	TGTGCCAGCAGCTTGGCTGACAGTCGGTCACCCCTCCACTTT	CASSLADSRSPLHF